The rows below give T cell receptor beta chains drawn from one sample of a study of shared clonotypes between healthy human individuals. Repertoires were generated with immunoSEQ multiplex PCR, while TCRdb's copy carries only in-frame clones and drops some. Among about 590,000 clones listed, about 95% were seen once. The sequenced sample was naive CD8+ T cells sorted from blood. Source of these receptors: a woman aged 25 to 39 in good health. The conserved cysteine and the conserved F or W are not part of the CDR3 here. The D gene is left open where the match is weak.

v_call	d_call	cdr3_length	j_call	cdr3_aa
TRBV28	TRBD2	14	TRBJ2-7	ASRDLAGDKSYEQY
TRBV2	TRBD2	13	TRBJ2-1	ASSETSGSLNEQF
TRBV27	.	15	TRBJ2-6	ASRGQGPLLGANVLT
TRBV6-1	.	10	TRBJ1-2	ASSNEIYGYT
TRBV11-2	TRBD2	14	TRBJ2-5	ASIEASGADQETQY
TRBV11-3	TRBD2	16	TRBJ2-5	ASSRGLAGPLELETQY
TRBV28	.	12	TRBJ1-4	ASSFPGADEKLF
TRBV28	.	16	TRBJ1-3	ASSLVPVLSRPGNTIY
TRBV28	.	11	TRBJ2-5	ASSLFPQETQY
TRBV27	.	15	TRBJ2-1	ASSLLTGPATYNEQF
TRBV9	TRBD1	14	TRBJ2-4	ASSVTDRGTKNIQY
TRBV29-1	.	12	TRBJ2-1	SVESLDTNNEQF
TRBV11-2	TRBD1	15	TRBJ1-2	ASSLGTGGQKNYGYT
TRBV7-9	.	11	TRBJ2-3	ASSFVGADTQY
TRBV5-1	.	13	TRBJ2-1	ASSLERLAYREQF
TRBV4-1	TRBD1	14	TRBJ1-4	ASSPQRGTGIEKLF
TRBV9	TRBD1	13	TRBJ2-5	ASSAQPGQGETQY
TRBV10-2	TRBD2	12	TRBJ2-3	ASTRGRDTDTQY
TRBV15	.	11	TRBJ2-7	ATSISASYEQY
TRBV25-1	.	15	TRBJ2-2	ASRPPTGRENTGELF